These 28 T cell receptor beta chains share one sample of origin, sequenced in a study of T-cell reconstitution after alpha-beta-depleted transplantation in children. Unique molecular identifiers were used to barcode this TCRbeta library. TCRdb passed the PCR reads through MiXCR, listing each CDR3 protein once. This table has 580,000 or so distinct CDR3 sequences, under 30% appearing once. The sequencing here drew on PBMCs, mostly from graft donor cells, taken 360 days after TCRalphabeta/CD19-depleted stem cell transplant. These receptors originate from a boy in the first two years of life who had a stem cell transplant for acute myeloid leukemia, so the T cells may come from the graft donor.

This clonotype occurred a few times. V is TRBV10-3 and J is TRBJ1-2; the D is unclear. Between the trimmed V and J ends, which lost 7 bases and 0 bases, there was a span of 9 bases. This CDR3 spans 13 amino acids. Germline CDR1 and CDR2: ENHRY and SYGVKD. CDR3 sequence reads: CAINNSTNYGYTF. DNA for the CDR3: TGTGCCATCAATAACAGCACTAACTATGGCTACACCTTC.

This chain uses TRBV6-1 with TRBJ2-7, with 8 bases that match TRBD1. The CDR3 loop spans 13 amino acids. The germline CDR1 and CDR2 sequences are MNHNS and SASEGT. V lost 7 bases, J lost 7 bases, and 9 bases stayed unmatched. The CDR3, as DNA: TGTGCCAGCACCCCTCAGGGGGCGCGAGAGCAGTACTTC. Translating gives CASTPQGAREQYF.

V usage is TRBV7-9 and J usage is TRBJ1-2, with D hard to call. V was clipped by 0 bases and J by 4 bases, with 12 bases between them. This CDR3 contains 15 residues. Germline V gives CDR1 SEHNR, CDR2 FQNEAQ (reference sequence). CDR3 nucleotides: TGTGCCAGCAGCTTAGCGTACGACGCGTCCTATGGCTACACCTTC. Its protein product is CASSLAYDASYGYTF.

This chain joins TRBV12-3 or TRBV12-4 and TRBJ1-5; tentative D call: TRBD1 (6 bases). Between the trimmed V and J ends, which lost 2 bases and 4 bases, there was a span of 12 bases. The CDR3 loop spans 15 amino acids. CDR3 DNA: TGTGCCAGCAGTTTAAGTGGACAGTTGAATCAGCCCCAGCATTTT. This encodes CASSLSGQLNQPQHF.

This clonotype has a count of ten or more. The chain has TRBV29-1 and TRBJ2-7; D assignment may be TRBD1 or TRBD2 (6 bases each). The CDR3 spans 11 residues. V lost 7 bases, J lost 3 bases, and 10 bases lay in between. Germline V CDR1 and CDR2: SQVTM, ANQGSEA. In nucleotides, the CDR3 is TGCAGCGGGACAGCGGGCTACGAGCAGTACTTC. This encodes CSGTAGYEQYF.

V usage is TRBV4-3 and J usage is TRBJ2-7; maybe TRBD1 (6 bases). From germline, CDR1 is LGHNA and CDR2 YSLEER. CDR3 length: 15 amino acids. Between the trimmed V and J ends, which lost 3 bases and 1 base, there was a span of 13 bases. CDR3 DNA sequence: TGCGCCAGCAGCCATCAGGGGCTGGGGTCCTACGAGCAGTACTTC. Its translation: CASSHQGLGSYEQYF.

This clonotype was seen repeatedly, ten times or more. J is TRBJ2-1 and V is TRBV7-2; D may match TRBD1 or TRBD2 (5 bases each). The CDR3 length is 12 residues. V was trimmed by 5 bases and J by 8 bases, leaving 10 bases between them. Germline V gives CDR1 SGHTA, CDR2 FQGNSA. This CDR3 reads CASSRGVDEQFF. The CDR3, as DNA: TGTGCCAGCAGCCGAGGGGTTGATGAGCAGTTCTTC.

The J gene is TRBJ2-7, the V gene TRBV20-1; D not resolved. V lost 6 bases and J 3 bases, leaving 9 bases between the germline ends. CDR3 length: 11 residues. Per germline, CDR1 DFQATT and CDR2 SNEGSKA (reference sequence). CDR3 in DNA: TGCAGTGCCACGGACCTCTACGAGCAGTACGTC. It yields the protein CSATDLYEQYV.

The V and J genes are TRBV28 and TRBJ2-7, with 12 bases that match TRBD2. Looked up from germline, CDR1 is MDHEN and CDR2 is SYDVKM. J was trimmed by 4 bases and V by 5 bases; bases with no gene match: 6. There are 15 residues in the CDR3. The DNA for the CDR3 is TGTGCCAGCAGTCACGGACTAGCGGGAATTTACGAGCAGTACGTC. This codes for CASSHGLAGIYEQYV.

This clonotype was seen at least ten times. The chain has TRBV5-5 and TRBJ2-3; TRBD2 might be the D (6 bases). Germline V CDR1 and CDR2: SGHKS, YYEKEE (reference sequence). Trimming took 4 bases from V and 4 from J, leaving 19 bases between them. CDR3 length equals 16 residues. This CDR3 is CASSPWGGVVADTQYF. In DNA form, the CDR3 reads TGTGCCAGCAGCCCGTGGGGCGGGGTGGTGGCAGATACGCAGTATTTT.

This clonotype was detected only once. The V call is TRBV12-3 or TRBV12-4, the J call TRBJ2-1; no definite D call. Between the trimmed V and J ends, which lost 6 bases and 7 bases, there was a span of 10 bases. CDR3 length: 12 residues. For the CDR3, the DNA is TGTGCCAGCAGACCAGGCCTGAATGAGCAGTTCTTC. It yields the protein CASRPGLNEQFF.

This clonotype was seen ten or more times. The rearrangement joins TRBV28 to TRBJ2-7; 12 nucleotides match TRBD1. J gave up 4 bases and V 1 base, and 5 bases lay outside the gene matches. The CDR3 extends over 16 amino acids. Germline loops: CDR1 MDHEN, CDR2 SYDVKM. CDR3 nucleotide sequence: TGTGCCAGCAGTTTATTTGGGACAGGGGGCAGGTACGAGCAGTACTTC. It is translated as CASSLFGTGGRYEQYF.

The CDR3 is CASTLRSETQYF. CDR3 in DNA: TGTGCCAGCACCTTGAGGTCCGAGACCCAGTACTTC. The chain links TRBV7-9 to TRBJ2-5; D ambiguous. This CDR3 has 12 residues. The germline V gene has CDR1 SEHNR and CDR2 FQNEAQ (reference sequence). With 7 bases removed from V and 5 bases from J, the gap between germline ends came to 11 bases. The full variable domain, completed using reference TRBV7-9 and TRBJ2-5, is DTGVSQNPRHKITKRGQNVTFRCDPISEHNRLYWYRQTLGQGPEFLTYFQNEAQLEKSRLLSDRFSAERPKGSFSTLEIQRTEQGDSAMYLCASTLRSETQYFGPGTRLLVL.

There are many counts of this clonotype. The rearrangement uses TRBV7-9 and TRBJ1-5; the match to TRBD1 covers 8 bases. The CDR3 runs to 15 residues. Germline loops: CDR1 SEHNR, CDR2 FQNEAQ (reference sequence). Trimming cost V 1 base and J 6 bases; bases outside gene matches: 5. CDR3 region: CASSLDGQGVQPQHF. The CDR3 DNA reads TGTGCCAGCAGCTTAGATGGACAGGGTGTTCAGCCCCAGCATTTT.

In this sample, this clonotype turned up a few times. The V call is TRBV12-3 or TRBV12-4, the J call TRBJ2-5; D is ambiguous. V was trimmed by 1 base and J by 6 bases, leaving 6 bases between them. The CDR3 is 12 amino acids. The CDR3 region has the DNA TGTGCCAGCAGTTTAGGTCCTCAGACCCAGTACTTC. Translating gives CASSLGPQTQYF.

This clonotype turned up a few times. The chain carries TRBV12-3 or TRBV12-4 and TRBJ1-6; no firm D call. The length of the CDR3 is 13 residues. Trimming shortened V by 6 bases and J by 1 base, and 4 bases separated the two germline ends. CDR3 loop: CASSVSYNSPLHF. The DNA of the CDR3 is TGTGCCAGCAGCGTGTCCTATAATTCACCCCTCCACTTT.

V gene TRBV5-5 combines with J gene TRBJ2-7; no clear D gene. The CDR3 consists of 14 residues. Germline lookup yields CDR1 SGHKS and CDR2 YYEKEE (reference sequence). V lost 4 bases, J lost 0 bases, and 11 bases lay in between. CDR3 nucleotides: TGTGCCAGCAGCGTGCACTCCAGCTCCTACGAGCAGTACGTC. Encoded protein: CASSVHSSSYEQYV.

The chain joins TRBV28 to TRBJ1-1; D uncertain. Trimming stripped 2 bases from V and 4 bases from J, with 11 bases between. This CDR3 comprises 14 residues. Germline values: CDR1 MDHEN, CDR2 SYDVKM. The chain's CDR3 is CASSLGPPPTEAFF. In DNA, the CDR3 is TGTGCCAGCAGTTTAGGCCCCCCCCCCACTGAAGCTTTCTTT.

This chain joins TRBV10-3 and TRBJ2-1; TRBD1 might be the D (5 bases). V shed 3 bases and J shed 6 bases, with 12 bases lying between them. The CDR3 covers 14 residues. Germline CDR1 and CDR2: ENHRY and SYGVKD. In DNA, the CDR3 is TGTGCCATCAGTGACAAGGGGCCCCGCAATGAGCAGTTCTTC. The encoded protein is CAISDKGPRNEQFF.

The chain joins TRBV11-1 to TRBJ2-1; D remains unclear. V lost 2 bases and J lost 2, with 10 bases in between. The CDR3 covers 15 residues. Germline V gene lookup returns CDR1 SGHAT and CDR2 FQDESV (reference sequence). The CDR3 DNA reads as TGTGCCAGCAGCTTATCTATCCGGACCTACAATGAGCAGTTCTTC. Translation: CASSLSIRTYNEQFF.

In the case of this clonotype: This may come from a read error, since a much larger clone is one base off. The CDR3 DNA is TGTGCCAGCAGCCCAGTGGGACAGTACACGGAGGAGTTCTTC. Its translation: CASSPVGQYTEEFF. The chain employs TRBV13 and TRBJ2-1, with TRBD1 matching over 7 bases. CDR1 is PRHDT, CDR2 FYEKMQ, per germline (reference sequence). V dropped 5 bases and J dropped 14; count of bases not matched to a gene: 15. The CDR3 loop spans 14 amino acids.

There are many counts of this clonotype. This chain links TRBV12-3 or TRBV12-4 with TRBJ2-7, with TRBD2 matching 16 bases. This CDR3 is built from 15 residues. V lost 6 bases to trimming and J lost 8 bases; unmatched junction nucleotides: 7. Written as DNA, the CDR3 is TGTGCCAGCAGCCCGGGACTAGCGGGGGGGACGCAGCAGTACTTC. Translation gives CASSPGLAGGTQQYF.

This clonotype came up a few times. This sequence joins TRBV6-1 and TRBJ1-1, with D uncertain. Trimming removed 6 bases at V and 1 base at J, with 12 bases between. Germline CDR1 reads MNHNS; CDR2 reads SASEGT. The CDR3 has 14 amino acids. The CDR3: CASSPDSGNTEAFF. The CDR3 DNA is TGTGCCAGCAGCCCTGATTCAGGGAACACTGAAGCTTTCTTT.

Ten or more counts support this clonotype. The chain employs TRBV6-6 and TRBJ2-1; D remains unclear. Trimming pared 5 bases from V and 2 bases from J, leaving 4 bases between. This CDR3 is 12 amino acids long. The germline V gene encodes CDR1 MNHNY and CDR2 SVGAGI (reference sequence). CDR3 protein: CASSATYNEQFF. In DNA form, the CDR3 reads TGTGCCAGCAGTGCGACCTACAATGAGCAGTTCTTC.

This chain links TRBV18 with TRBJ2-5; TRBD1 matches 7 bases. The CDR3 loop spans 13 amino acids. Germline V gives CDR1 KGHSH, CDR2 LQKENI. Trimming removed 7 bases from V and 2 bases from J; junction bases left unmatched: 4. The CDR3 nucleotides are TGTGCCAGCTTGGGACAGATGCAAGAGACCCAGTACTTC. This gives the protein CASLGQMQETQYF.

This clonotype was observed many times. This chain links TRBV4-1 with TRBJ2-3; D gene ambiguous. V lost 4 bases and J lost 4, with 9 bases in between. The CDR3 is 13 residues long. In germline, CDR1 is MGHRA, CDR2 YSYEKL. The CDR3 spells CASSPRPSDTQYF. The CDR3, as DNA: TGCGCCAGCAGCCCCCGGCCATCAGATACGCAGTATTTT.

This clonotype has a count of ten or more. The CDR3 sequence: CASTQGSNRQSTQYF. The DNA for the CDR3 is TGTGCCAGCACCCAGGGGTCAAATAGACAGTCAACGCAGTATTTT. The chain links TRBV6-1 to TRBJ2-3; a weak D match, TRBD1 (6 bases). Trimming took off 7 bases at V and 9 bases at J, with 23 bases between the two ends. CDR3 size: 15 residues. CDR1 is MNHNS and CDR2 is SASEGT in the germline V gene.

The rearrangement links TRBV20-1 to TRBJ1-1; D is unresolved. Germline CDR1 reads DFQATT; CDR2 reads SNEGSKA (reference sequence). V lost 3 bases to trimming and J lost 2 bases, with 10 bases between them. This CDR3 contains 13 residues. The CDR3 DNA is TGCAGTGCTAGGAAGGACTCAAACACTGAAGCTTTCTTT. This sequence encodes CSARKDSNTEAFF.